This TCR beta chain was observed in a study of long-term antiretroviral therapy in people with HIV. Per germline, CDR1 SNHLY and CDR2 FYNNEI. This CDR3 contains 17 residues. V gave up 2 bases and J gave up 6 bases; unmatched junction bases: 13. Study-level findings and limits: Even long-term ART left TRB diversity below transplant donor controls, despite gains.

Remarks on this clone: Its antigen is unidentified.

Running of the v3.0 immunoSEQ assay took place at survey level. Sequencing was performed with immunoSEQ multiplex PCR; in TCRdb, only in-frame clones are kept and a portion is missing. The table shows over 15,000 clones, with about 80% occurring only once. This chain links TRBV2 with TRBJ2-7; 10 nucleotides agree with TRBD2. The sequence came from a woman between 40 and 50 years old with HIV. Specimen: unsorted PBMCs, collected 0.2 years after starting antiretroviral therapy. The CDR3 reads CASSESSLAGDPSEQYF. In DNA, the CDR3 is TGTGCCAGCAGTGAAAGCTCGCTAGCGGGGGACCCATCCGAGCAGTACTTC.